The clone carrying this TCR beta chain has a single count. The sample belongs to a study of blood T cell repertoires in COVID-19. V lost 5 bases to trimming and J lost 8 bases; unmatched junction nucleotides: 8. Germline values: CDR1 MGHRA, CDR2 YSYEKL. This CDR3 contains 13 residues. Only in-frame clones appear in the TCRdb table, and some are missing; sequencing was by immunoSEQ multiplex PCR. The sample lists 120,000 or so clones, more than 70% occurring once. The TCR comes from a woman aged 25 to 39 who had recovered from COVID-19. The material sequenced was peripheral blood. V is TRBV4-1 and J is TRBJ1-1; 7 bases align to TRBD1. The chain's CDR3 is CASSYDRASEAFF. CDR3 bases: TGCGCCAGCAGCTACGACAGGGCCTCGGAAGCTTTCTTT.